This note documents a single TCR beta chain sequence. CDR3 size: 13 residues. V gave up 4 bases and J gave up 5 bases; unmatched junction bases: 2. Germline V gene data show CDR1 as SEHNR and CDR2 as FQNEAQ (reference sequence). TCRdb re-called the 5' RACE reads through MiXCR, storing one row per CDR3 protein. The sample has some 80,000 distinct CDR3 sequences; 10% to 15% are singletons. This sample stems from a study of T cells after yellow fever vaccination. Findings and caveats of the study: The appearance of a small share of clonotypes in both CD4 and CD8 compartments was observed.

The chain employs TRBV7-9 and TRBJ2-1; 7 nucleotides agree with TRBD1. The source is a man aged 18 to 30 who received the YFV17D yellow fever vaccine. The sample here was CD8+ T cells not binding an NS4B(214-222) dextramer, sorted from PBMCs, taken approximately 22 days after the first yellow fever vaccination. The CDR3 region has the DNA TGTGCCAGCAGCTCTGGGACAGACAATGAGCAGTTCTTC. This gives the protein CASSSGTDNEQFF.